A single sample gave rise to the 18 T cell receptor beta chains below, sequenced in a study of neoadjuvant nivolumab and ipilimumab in lung cancer. Sequenced by immunoSEQ multiplex PCR; TCRdb stores in-frame clones only, minus some. Among about 17,000 clones listed, approximately 76% were seen once. Sequenced here: tumor tissue, sampled after neoadjuvant nivolumab, alone or with ipilimumab, at or shortly before surgery. The receptor set was obtained from an adult with non-small cell lung cancer.

V and J are TRBV6-5 and TRBJ2-1; TRBD1 aligns across 7 bases. V trimming: 0 bases; J trimming: 2 bases; junction bases outside the gene matches: 4. CDR1 is MNHEY and CDR2 is SVGAGI in the germline V gene. This CDR3 has 16 amino acids. The CDR3 DNA reads TGTGCCAGCAGTTACTCGAACAGGGGCCCCTACAATGAGCAGTTCTTC. Amino acid sequence: CASSYSNRGPYNEQFF.

V and J are TRBV5-1 and TRBJ2-3; D assignment may be TRBD1 or TRBD2 (5 bases each). Germline-derived CDR1 and CDR2 are SGHRS and YFSETQ. The CDR3 totals 13 residues. The V end was cut by 0 bases, the J end by 9 bases, with 11 bases between. The DNA for the CDR3 is TGCGCCAGCAGCTTGGAAGAGGGGATAACGCAGTATTTT. This gives the protein CASSLEEGITQYF.

The chain is built from TRBV6-5 and TRBJ2-2; the D gene is possibly TRBD2 (5 bases). CDR1 is MNHEY, CDR2 SVGAGI, per germline. The CDR3 is made up of 16 amino acids. V was shortened by 0 bases and J by 3 bases, with 11 bases between the two germline ends. This CDR3 reads CASSYSGGLYTGELFF. The CDR3, as DNA: TGTGCCAGCAGTTACTCAGGCGGACTGTACACCGGGGAGCTGTTTTTT.

J is TRBJ2-3 and V is TRBV6-5; 9 positions match TRBD2. With 0 bases clipped from V and 8 bases from J, the junction kept 9 bases outside the gene matches. The CDR3 spans 16 residues. CDR1 is MNHEY and CDR2 is SVGAGI in the germline V gene. The CDR3 DNA reads TGTGCCAGCAGTTACTCGAGGGTAGCGGGGGCAGGTACGCAGTATTTT. Translating gives CASSYSRVAGAGTQYF.

The chain combines TRBV19 with TRBJ1-1; a weak D match, TRBD1 (6 bases). This CDR3 has 12 amino acids. Per the germline V gene, CDR1 is LNHDA and CDR2 is SQIVND (reference sequence). The V and J ends lost 9 bases and 2 bases respectively, with 10 bases between them. CDR3 region: CASGQPNTEAFF. In DNA form, the CDR3 reads TGTGCCAGCGGACAGCCTAACACTGAAGCTTTCTTT.

The chain couples TRBV5-1 to TRBJ1-6; D unresolved. The CDR3 is made up of 15 amino acids. Germline CDR1 and CDR2: SGHRS and YFSETQ. The V gene lost 4 bases and the J gene lost 1 base, with 9 bases spanning the gap. The CDR3 is CASSREVSYNSPLHF. In nucleotides, the CDR3 is TGCGCCAGCAGCCGGGAGGTATCCTATAATTCACCCCTCCACTTT.

This clone is labeled as medium-sized (0.01 to 0.1%). The gene calls are TRBV6-5 and TRBJ1-1; D is possibly TRBD1 (5 bases). The CDR3 loop spans 14 amino acids. V was trimmed by 0 bases and J by 4 bases, leaving 9 bases between them. Looked up from germline, CDR1 is MNHEY and CDR2 is SVGAGI. The CDR3 bases are TGTGCCAGCAGTTACTCTGGGGACTCCACTGAAGCTTTCTTT. It yields the protein CASSYSGDSTEAFF.

The chain combines TRBV5-4 with TRBJ1-2, with D unclear. Trimming removed 10 bases from V and 5 bases from J, with 18 bases in between. Germline values: CDR1 SGHNT, CDR2 YYREEE (reference sequence). The CDR3 contains 13 residues. CDR3 in DNA: TGTGCCTCCCAATTTAACGGCGGTTATGGCTACACCTTC. Translated: CASQFNGGYGYTF.

This clone rates as medium-sized. The J gene is TRBJ1-2, the V gene TRBV19; no reliable D call. This CDR3 spans 13 amino acids. Trimming left V 3 bases short and J 2 bases short, with 7 bases between. In germline, CDR1 is LNHDA, CDR2 SQIVND (reference sequence). The CDR3 sequence is CASSMSANYGYTF. The CDR3 nucleotides read TGTGCCAGTAGTATGTCCGCAAACTATGGCTACACCTTC.

The V call is TRBV25-1, the J call TRBJ1-1; no reliable D call. Trimming removed 1 base from V and 8 bases from J, with 11 bases in between. Germline CDR1 reads MGHDK; CDR2 reads SYGVNS. The length of the CDR3 is 13 residues. CDR3 sequence: CASSELGWKEAFF. CDR3 DNA: TGTGCCAGCAGTGAATTAGGTTGGAAGGAAGCTTTCTTT.

This rearrangement joins TRBV27 to TRBJ2-7; the D is unclear. V was cut by 3 bases and J by 6 bases, with 12 bases left in between. The CDR3 is made up of 13 amino acids. Germline loops: CDR1 MNHEY, CDR2 SMNVEV (reference sequence). CDR3 amino acids: CASSLNEGGEQYF. In DNA, the CDR3 is TGTGCCAGCAGTTTGAATGAAGGTGGCGAGCAGTACTTC.

This chain connects TRBV5-1 to TRBJ2-2, with D perhaps given as TRBD1 or TRBD2 (5 bases each). This CDR3 has 14 residues. The germline V and J ends were trimmed by 2 bases and 4 bases, with 9 bases remaining between them. Germline V gene data show CDR1 as SGHRS and CDR2 as YFSETQ. The CDR3 bases are TGCGCCAGCAGCTTTGGGACGACCACCGGGGAGCTGTTTTTT. This gives the protein CASSFGTTTGELFF.

The gene calls are TRBV7-9 and TRBJ1-5; D not resolved. This CDR3 spans 16 amino acids. The germline gives CDR1 SEHNR, CDR2 FQNEAQ (reference sequence). V lost 1 base and J 1 base, leaving 11 bases between the germline ends. The CDR3 nucleotides read TGTGCCAGCAGCTTAGGAGGGATGGGGAGCAATCAGCCCCAGCATTTT. It translates to CASSLGGMGSNQPQHF.

The genes are TRBV29-1 and TRBJ1-2; D gene ambiguous. The CDR3 is 12 residues long. From germline, CDR1 is SQVTM and CDR2 ANQGSEA. V shed 4 bases and J shed 0 bases, with 6 bases lying between them. For the CDR3, the DNA is TGCAGCGTTGCCGGAGCTAACTATGGCTACACCTTC. It encodes CSVAGANYGYTF.

This clone was counted once. The V gene is TRBV5-5, the J gene TRBJ2-4; TRBD1 aligns across 10 bases. CDR1 SGHKS and CDR2 YYEKEE come from the germline V gene (reference sequence). The CDR3 sequence is 14 residues long. Losses at the gene ends were 2 bases for V and 5 bases for J; bases not matched to a gene: 1. CDR3 region: CASSFGTGENIQYF. As DNA, the CDR3 is TGTGCCAGCAGCTTCGGGACAGGGGAAAACATTCAGTACTTC. The full variable domain, rest sourced from reference TRBV5-5 and TRBJ2-4, is DAGVTQSPTHLIKTRGQQVTLRCSPISGHKSVSWYQQVLGQGPQFIFQYYEKEERGRGNFPDRFSARQFPNYSSELNVNALLLGDSALYLCASSFGTGENIQYFGAGTRLSVL.

This rearrangement joins TRBV7-9 to TRBJ1-1, with D perhaps matching TRBD1 (6 bases). Trimming shortened V by 1 base and J by 4 bases, and 22 bases separated the two germline ends. CDR3 length: 18 residues. Looked up from germline, CDR1 is SEHNR and CDR2 is FQNEAQ (reference sequence). The CDR3 nucleotides are TGTGCCAGCAGCTTAGAAGAGGCAGGGACAAGCTACCCCACTGAAGCTTTCTTT. Protein sequence: CASSLEEAGTSYPTEAFF.

The V gene is TRBV7-9, the J gene TRBJ1-4; 8 bases are a match to TRBD1. The CDR3 totals 15 residues. Germline V gene data show CDR1 as SEHNR and CDR2 as FQNEAQ (reference sequence). The V and J ends lost 1 base and 8 bases, in that order; junction bases with no gene match: 6. The CDR3 region is CASSLGTGSEEKLFF. In nucleotides, the CDR3 is TGTGCCAGCAGCTTAGGGACAGGGTCAGAGGAAAAACTGTTTTTT.

This clone appeared a single time. This chain connects TRBV9 to TRBJ2-3; D may be TRBD1 or TRBD2 (5 bases each). The CDR3 is 14 residues long. Germline V CDR1 and CDR2: SGDLS, YYNGEE. V was clipped by 0 bases and J by 6 bases, with 11 bases between them. CDR3 sequence reads: CASSVARGLDTQYF. CDR3 coding DNA: TGTGCCAGCAGCGTAGCCCGGGGCCTCGATACGCAGTATTTT.